The subject of this entry is one T cell receptor (beta chain). Its antigen remains unknown. The data belong to a study of cytomegalovirus exposure and HLA in healthy donors. Whole-study findings and limits: Published work reported that the classifier diagnosed cytomegalovirus status with high specificity and sensitivity.

Trimming shortened V by 1 base and J by 6 bases, and 18 bases separated the two germline ends. Germline values: CDR1 LGHNA, CDR2 YNFKEQ. The CDR3 contains 16 residues. Amplification used 60 Vbeta primers and 13 Jbeta primers. Generated by immunoSEQ multiplex PCR, the TCRdb table keeps only in-frame clones and is missing some. This table has around 100,000 clones, 70% to 80% appearing once. This TCR came from a female donor in good health and CMV-seropositive. The sequenced sample consisted of PBMCs. The gene calls are TRBV4-2 and TRBJ1-2; D is unclear. CDR3 sequence (DNA): TGTGCCAGCAGCCAAGTTTCTCAGACTTTTCCTGATGGCTACACCTTC. This translates into CASSQVSQTFPDGYTF.